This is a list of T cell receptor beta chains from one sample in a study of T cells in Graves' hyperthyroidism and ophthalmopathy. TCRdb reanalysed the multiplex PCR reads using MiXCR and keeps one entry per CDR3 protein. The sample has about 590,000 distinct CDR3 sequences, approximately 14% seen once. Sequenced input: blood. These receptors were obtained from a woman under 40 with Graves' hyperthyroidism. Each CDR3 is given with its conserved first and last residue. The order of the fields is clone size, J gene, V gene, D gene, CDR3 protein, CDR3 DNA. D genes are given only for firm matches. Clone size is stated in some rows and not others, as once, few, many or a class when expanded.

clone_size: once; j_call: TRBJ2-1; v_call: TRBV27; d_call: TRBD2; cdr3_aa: CASSLSGTSGPLGQFF; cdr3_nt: TGTGCCAGCAGTTTATCAGGGACTAGCGGACCATTGGGGCAGTTCTTC
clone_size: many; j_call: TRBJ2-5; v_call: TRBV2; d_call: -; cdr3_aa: CASSDNQETQYF; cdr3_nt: TGTGCCAGCAGTGACAATCAAGAGACCCAGTACTTC
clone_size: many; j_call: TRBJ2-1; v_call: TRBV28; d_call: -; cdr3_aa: CASSSWGPPHEQFF; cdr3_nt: TGTGCCAGCAGTTCTTGGGGGCCCCCCCATGAGCAGTTCTTC
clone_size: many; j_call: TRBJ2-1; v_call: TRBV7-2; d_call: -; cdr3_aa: CASSLAGVPYNEQFF; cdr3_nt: TGTGCCAGCAGCTTAGCGGGGGTGCCCTACAATGAGCAGTTCTTC
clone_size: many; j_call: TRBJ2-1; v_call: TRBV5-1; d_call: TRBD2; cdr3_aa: CASSLFSSGRIYNEQFF; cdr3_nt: TGCGCCAGCAGCTTGTTCAGTAGCGGGAGGATTTACAATGAGCAGTTCTTC
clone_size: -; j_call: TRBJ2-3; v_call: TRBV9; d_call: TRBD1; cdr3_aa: CASSVEQGASTDTQYF; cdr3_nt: TGTGCCAGCAGCGTAGAACAGGGGGCCTCCACAGATACGCAGTATTTT
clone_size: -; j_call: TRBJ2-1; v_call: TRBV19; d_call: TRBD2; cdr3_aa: CASSDFPGLAGTNEQFF; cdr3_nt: TGTGCCAGTAGTGATTTCCCGGGACTAGCGGGGACCAATGAGCAGTTCTTC
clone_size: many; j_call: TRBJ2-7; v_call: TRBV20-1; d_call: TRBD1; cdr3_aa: CSAKTGGPYEQYF; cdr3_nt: TGCAGTGCTAAGACAGGGGGGCCCTACGAGCAGTACTTC
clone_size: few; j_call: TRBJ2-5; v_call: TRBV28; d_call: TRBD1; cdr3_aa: CASSELHRGLGETQYF; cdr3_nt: TGCGCCAGCAGTGAGCTACACAGGGGATTGGGAGAGACCCAGTACTTC
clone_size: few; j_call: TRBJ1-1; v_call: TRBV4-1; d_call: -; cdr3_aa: CASSQDSTTTEAFF; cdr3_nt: TGCGCCAGCAGCCAAGACTCGACCACCACTGAAGCTTTCTTT
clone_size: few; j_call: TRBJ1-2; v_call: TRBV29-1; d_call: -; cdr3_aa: CSVVGTDANYGYTF; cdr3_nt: TGCAGCGTTGTTGGTACAGATGCTAACTATGGCTACACCTTC
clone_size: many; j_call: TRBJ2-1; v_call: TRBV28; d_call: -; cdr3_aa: CASSLLGVGQFF; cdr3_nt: TGTGCCAGCAGTTTATTGGGGGTAGGGCAGTTCTTC
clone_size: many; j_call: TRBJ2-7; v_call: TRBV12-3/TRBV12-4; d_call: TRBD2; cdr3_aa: CASSFGSGRSPPIEQYF; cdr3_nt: TGTGCCAGCAGTTTTGGAAGCGGGAGATCCCCTCCGATCGAGCAGTACTTC
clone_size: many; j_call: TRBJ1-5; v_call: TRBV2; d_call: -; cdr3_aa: CASSEPRAPGSRPQHF; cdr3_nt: TGTGCCAGCAGTGAACCCCGCGCACCCGGATCTCGGCCCCAGCATTTT
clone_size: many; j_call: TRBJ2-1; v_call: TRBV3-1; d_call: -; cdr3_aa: CASSQDRRGSTYNEQFF; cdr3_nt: TGTGCCAGCAGCCAAGATCGGAGGGGGTCGACCTACAATGAGCAGTTCTTC
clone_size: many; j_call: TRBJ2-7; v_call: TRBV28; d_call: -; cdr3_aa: CASSPGGTSSYEQYF; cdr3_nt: TGTGCCAGCAGTCCCGGTGGCACTAGCAGCTACGAGCAGTACTTC
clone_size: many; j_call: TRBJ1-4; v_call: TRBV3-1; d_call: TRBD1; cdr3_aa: CASSQDGQGAEEKLFF; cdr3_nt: TGTGCCAGCAGCCAAGACGGCCAGGGGGCGGAAGAAAAACTGTTTTTT
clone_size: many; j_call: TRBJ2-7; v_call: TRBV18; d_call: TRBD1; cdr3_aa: CASSPTGQGRFEQYF; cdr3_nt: TGTGCCAGCTCACCAACGGGACAGGGACGTTTCGAGCAGTACTTC
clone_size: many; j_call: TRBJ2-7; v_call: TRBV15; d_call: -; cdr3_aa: CATSRETQADYEQYF; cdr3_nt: TGTGCCACCAGCAGAGAAACGCAGGCGGACTACGAGCAGTACTTC
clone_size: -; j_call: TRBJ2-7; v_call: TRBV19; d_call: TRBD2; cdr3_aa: CASSIDHGLAGEQYF; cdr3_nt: TGTGCCAGTAGTATAGATCACGGACTAGCGGGCGAGCAGTACTTC
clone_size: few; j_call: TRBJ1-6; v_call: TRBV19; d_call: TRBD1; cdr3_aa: CASSGQGSNSPLHF; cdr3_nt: TGTGCCAGTAGCGGACAGGGGTCTAATTCACCCCTCCACTTT
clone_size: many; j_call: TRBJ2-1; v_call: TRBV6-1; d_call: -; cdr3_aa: CASRVLNPYNEQFF; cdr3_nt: TGTGCCAGCAGAGTCCTGAACCCCTACAATGAGCAGTTCTTC
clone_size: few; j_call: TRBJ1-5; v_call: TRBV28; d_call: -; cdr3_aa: CASRGPDQPQHF; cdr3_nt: TGTGCCAGCAGGGGCCCGGATCAGCCCCAGCATTTT
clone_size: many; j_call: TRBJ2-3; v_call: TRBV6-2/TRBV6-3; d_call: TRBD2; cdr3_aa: CASSYRTSGSTDTQYF; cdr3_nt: TGTGCCAGCAGTTACCGGACTAGCGGGAGCACAGATACGCAGTATTTT
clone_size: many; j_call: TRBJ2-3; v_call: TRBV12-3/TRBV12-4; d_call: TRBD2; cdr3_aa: CASSQLAGEADTQYF; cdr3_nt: TGTGCCAGCAGTCAACTAGCGGGAGAGGCAGATACGCAGTATTTT
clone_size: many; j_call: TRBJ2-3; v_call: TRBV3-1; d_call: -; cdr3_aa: CASSQGNPVGSDTQYF; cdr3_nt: TGTGCCAGCAGCCAAGGAAACCCCGTGGGGTCAGATACGCAGTATTTT
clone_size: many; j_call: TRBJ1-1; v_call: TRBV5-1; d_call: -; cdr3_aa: CASRGGSSNTEAFF; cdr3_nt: TGCGCCAGCAGGGGTGGCAGCTCGAACACTGAAGCTTTCTTT
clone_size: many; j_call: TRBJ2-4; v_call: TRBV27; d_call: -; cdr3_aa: CASSLGVAKNIQYF; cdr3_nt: TGTGCCAGCAGTTTAGGGGTAGCCAAAAACATTCAGTACTTC
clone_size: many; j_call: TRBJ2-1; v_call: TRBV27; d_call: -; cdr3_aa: CASSLELGKKNEQFF; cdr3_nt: TGTGCCAGCAGTTTAGAACTCGGCAAGAAAAATGAGCAGTTCTTC
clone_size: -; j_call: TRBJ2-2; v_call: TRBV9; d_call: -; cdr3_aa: CASSVMNTGELFF; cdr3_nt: TGTGCCAGCAGCGTAATGAACACCGGGGAGCTGTTTTTT
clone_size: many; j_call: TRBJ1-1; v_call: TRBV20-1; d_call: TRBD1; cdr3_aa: CSASLEGQDQNTEAFF; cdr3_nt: TGCAGTGCTAGCCTCGAAGGACAGGACCAGAACACTGAAGCTTTCTTT
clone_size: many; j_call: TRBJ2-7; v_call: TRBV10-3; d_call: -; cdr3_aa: CAISHEMVAGVYEQYF; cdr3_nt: TGTGCCATCAGTCACGAGATGGTAGCAGGCGTCTACGAGCAGTACTTC
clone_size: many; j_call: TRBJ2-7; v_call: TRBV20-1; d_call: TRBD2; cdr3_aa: CSARADSGAYEQYF; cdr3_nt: TGCAGTGCTAGAGCTGATAGCGGGGCCTACGAGCAGTACTTC
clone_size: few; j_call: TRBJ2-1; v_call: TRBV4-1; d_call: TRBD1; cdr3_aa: CASSQPNRGRFNEQFF; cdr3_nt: TGCGCCAGCAGCCAGCCAAACAGGGGGCGATTCAATGAGCAGTTCTTC
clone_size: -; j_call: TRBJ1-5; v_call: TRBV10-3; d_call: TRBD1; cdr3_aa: CAISETGENQPQHF; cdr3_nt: TGTGCCATCAGTGAAACAGGGGAGAATCAGCCCCAGCATTTT
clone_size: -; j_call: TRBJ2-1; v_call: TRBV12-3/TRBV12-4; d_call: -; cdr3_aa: CASSKRTVNEQFF; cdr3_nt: TGTGCCAGCAGTAAACGGACAGTTAATGAGCAGTTCTTC
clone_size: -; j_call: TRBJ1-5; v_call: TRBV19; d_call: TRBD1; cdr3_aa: CASSDLKGDRENRNQPQHF; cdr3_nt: TGTGCCAGTAGTGATTTGAAGGGAGACAGGGAGAATCGCAATCAGCCCCAGCATTTT